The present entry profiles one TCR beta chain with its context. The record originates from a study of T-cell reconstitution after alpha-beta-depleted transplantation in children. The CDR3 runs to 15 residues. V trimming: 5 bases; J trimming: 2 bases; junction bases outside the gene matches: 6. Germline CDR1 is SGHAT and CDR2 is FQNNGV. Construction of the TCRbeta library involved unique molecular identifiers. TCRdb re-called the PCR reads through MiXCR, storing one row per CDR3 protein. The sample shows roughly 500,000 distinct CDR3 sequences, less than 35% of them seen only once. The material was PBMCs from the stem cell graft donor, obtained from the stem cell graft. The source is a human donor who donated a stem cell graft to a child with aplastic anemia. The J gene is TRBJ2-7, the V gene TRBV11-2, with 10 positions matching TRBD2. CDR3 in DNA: TGTGCCAGCAGCCCCGGACTAGCGGCCACCTACGAGCAGTACGTC. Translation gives CASSPGLAATYEQYV.